Each of the 22 T cell receptor beta chains below was sequenced from the same sample in a study of HIV-infected children after antiretroviral therapy interruption. Specified treatment: PENTA 11 planned treatment interruption arm or continuous ART arm. Unique molecular identifiers were included in an RNA-based 3' RACE TCR library. Via MiXCR, TCRdb re-called the 3' RACE reads, giving one row per CDR3 protein. The sample includes approximately 95,000 distinct CDR3 sequences, approximately 6.9% of them seen just once. Specimen: CD45RA+ CD4+ T cells from PBMCs, pooled from several time points, collected from a donor given antiretroviral therapy, either interrupted or continuous. Subset described: naive CD4+ CD45RA+ CD45RO- T cells. These receptors all stem from a pool of human donors with HIV.

The rearrangement uses TRBV10-1 and TRBJ1-2; D not certain. The germline gives CDR1 WNHNN, CDR2 SYGVQD (reference sequence). The CDR3 spans 12 residues. Trimming removed 7 bases at V and 7 bases at J, with 13 bases between. In DNA, the CDR3 is TGCGCCAGCACGTCGAGGGAAGGTGGCTACACCTTC. Its translation: CASTSREGGYTF.

This clonotype was counted between two and nine times. This rearrangement joins TRBV18 to TRBJ1-1; the D gene is possibly TRBD1 (5 bases). Germline loops: CDR1 KGHSH, CDR2 LQKENI. CDR3 size: 11 residues. V was trimmed by 4 bases and J by 10 bases, leaving 10 bases between them. CDR3 sequence: CASSLPGAAFF. For the CDR3, the DNA is TGTGCCAGCTCACTTCCCGGGGCAGCTTTCTTT.

The sample holds many counts of this clonotype. This sequence joins TRBV18 and TRBJ2-7; D is unresolved. This CDR3 region has 16 residues. V was clipped by 0 bases and J by 0 bases, with 12 bases between them. Per germline, CDR1 KGHSH and CDR2 LQKENI. The CDR3: CASSPPNPGNSYEQYF. The CDR3, as DNA: TGTGCCAGCTCACCACCGAATCCTGGGAACTCCTACGAGCAGTACTTC. The whole variable domain, filled in from reference TRBV18 and TRBJ2-7, reads NAGVMQNPRHLVRRRGQEARLRCSPMKGHSHVYWYRQLPEEGLKFMVYLQKENIIDESGMPKERFSAEFPKEGPSILRIQQVVRGDSAAYFCASSPPNPGNSYEQYFGPGTRLTVT.

The J gene is TRBJ2-6, the V gene TRBV7-9; D gene ambiguous. CDR1 and CDR2 (germline): SEHNR, FQNEAQ (reference sequence). The length of the CDR3 is 12 residues. Trimming shortened V by 3 bases and J by 18 bases, and 15 bases separated the two germline ends. CDR3 DNA: TGTGCCAGCAGCTTCCCACGGAGAGGAAAGACTTTC. Residues: CASSFPRRGKTF.

This clonotype was observed at least ten times. The chain combines TRBV3-1 with TRBJ2-1; D might be TRBD1 (5 bases). V was pared by 0 bases and J by 12 bases, with 9 bases between. The CDR3 has 12 residues. Germline V gene data show CDR1 as LGHDT and CDR2 as YNNKEL (reference sequence). The CDR3 nucleotides read TGTGCCAGCAGCCAAGATCAGGGCGGGCAGTTCTTC. This translates into CASSQDQGGQFF.

The chain links TRBV23-1 to TRBJ2-3; weak D call: TRBD2 (6 bases). TRBV23-1 is an open reading frame whose function is uncertain. V lost 0 bases, J lost 1 base, and 14 bases lay in between. CDR3 length: 17 amino acids. The CDR3 protein is CASSQSAGGEGTDTQYF. The CDR3 coding sequence is TGCGCCAGCAGTCAATCGGCCGGAGGGGAAGGCACAGATACGCAGTATTTT.

This clonotype was seen repeatedly, ten times or more. This rearrangement joins TRBV19 to TRBJ1-4, with a tentative D call TRBD1 (6 bases). This CDR3 has 16 residues. V was cut by 8 bases and J by 8 bases, with 24 bases left in between. Germline V lookup: CDR1 LNHDA, CDR2 SQIVND (reference sequence). The CDR3, as DNA: TGTGCCAGTCGCCAAGGGGGACCCTCAGGAGGGGAAAAACTGTTTTTT. It yields the protein CASRQGGPSGGEKLFF.

This clonotype has ten or more counts. The chain joins TRBV6-5 to TRBJ2-7; D is unclear. Germline V CDR1 and CDR2: MNHEY, SVGAGI. Trimming removed 6 bases from V and 4 bases from J, with 13 bases in between. The CDR3 consists of 13 residues. The CDR3 loop reads CASRVADLYEQYF. For the CDR3, the DNA is TGTGCCAGCAGAGTCGCAGACTTGTACGAGCAGTACTTC.

This clonotype occurred many times. The CDR3 DNA reads TGTGCCACCAGCTTCGACAGGCCTCAAGAGACCCAGTACTTC. Amino acids: CATSFDRPQETQYF. The V gene is TRBV15, the J gene TRBJ2-5, with D tentatively TRBD1 (6 bases). The CDR3 totals 14 residues. V dropped 5 bases and J dropped 2 bases, with 12 bases sitting between them. Germline V gene lookup returns CDR1 LNHNV and CDR2 YYDKDF (reference sequence).

Ten or more counts support this clonotype. The chain links TRBV30 to TRBJ1-6; D is undetermined. The CDR3 spans 13 residues. Trimming cost V 4 bases and J 10 bases, with 14 bases left between them. Per germline, CDR1 GTSNPN and CDR2 SVGIG (reference sequence). The CDR3 here is CAWTARNDSPLHF. As DNA, the CDR3 is TGTGCCTGGACGGCCAGGAACGACTCACCCCTCCACTTT.

At least ten counts were recorded for this clonotype. The rearrangement links TRBV20-1 to TRBJ2-1; 7 bases are shared with TRBD2. The germline CDR1 and CDR2 sequences are DFQATT and SNEGSKA (reference sequence). The CDR3 totals 14 residues. V shed 3 bases, J shed 3 bases, and the junction held 5 bases outside the gene matches. As DNA, the CDR3 is TGCAGTGCTAGTTTAGGGGACTACTACAATGAGCAGTTCTTC. Translation: CSASLGDYYNEQFF.

This clonotype was recorded at least ten times. This sequence joins TRBV7-9 and TRBJ1-4, with a weak D call TRBD1 (6 bases). Trimming took 5 bases from V and 0 from J, leaving 10 bases between them. Germline CDR1 SEHNR, CDR2 FQNEAQ (reference sequence). The CDR3 has 15 residues. CDR3 sequence reads: CASSVRGATNEKLFF. The DNA for the CDR3 is TGTGCCAGCAGCGTCAGGGGAGCAACTAATGAAAAACTGTTTTTT.

This clonotype was detected a few times. An end of the junction does not agree with germline; a read error may underlie this. The rearrangement links TRBV7-2 to TRBJ2-5; D not certain. CDR3 length: 15 amino acids. Per germline, CDR1 SGHTA and CDR2 FQGNSA. As DNA, the CDR3 is TGTGCCAGCAGCGTAGCCCCGGTCGGCGGTTTGGCCCAGTACTTC. It codes for CASSVAPVGGLAQYF.

In this sample, this clonotype turned up many times. The rearrangement joins TRBV5-1 to TRBJ1-1; D call uncertain. V shed 4 bases and J shed 1 base, with 8 bases lying between them. Germline V gene data show CDR1 as SGHRS and CDR2 as YFSETQ. This CDR3 spans 13 amino acids. The CDR3 region has the DNA TGCGCCAGCAGCGTCGGCCAGAACACTGAAGCTTTCTTT. This translates into CASSVGQNTEAFF.

At least ten counts were recorded for this clonotype. This rearrangement joins TRBV2 to TRBJ1-5; no reliable D call. The CDR3 totals 13 residues. CDR1 and CDR2 from the germline V gene are SNHLY and FYNNEI. Trimming removed 1 base at V and 5 bases at J, with 6 bases between. As DNA, the CDR3 is TGTGCCAGCAGTGAAGAGGGCCATCAGCCCCAGCATTTT. Encoded protein: CASSEEGHQPQHF.

This clonotype was recorded many times. Here the CDR3 DNA reads TGCAGTGCTAGTTTGAGCGGGAGACCCCACGAGCAGTACTTC. As protein: CSASLSGRPHEQYF. This chain joins TRBV20-1 and TRBJ2-7; TRBD2 matches 8 bases. Germline CDR1 is DFQATT and CDR2 is SNEGSKA (reference sequence). The J segment lost 5 bases and the V segment lost 3 bases, leaving 9 bases of the junction unmatched. The CDR3 length is 14 residues.

There are many counts of this clonotype. V usage is TRBV10-3 and J usage is TRBJ1-2, with 9 positions matching TRBD1. This CDR3 is built from 16 residues. Germline V gives CDR1 ENHRY, CDR2 SYGVKD. With 3 bases clipped from V and 0 bases from J, the junction kept 5 bases outside the gene matches. For the CDR3, the DNA is TGTGCCATCAGTGAAAGGACAGGGGAATCTAACTATGGCTACACCTTC. Translated: CAISERTGESNYGYTF.

This clonotype showed up many times. The V and J genes are TRBV27 and TRBJ2-7; a possible D gene is TRBD1 (6 bases). V dropped 8 bases and J dropped 2 bases, with 16 bases sitting between them. The length of the CDR3 is 14 residues. Germline V gene lookup returns CDR1 MNHEY and CDR2 SMNVEV (reference sequence). The CDR3 DNA reads TGTGCCAGCCGACCCGTAGACAGGCCCTACGAGCAGTACTTC. As protein: CASRPVDRPYEQYF.

This clonotype was observed at least ten times. The rearrangement joins TRBV6-6 to TRBJ1-3; TRBD1 matches at 9 bases. With V trimmed by 4 bases and J by 4 bases, 8 bases remained unmatched. This CDR3 comprises 16 residues. Per germline, CDR1 MNHNY and CDR2 SVGAGI (reference sequence). The DNA of the CDR3 is TGTGCCAGCAGTTCCCCGGACAGGGGTAAAGGAAACACCATATATTTT. Protein: CASSSPDRGKGNTIYF.

The table lists this clonotype with many counts. CDR3 coding DNA: TGTGCCAGCAGCTTAGTAGGTTCACCAGATACGCAGTATTTT. It codes for CASSLVGSPDTQYF. V and J are TRBV11-2 and TRBJ2-3, with D unresolved. Trimming removed 1 base from V and 4 bases from J, with 9 bases in between. This CDR3 region has 14 residues. Germline loops: CDR1 SGHAT, CDR2 FQNNGV.

This clonotype occurred many times. The chain couples TRBV12-3 or TRBV12-4 to TRBJ2-5, with D tentatively TRBD2 (5 bases). The V and J ends lost 9 bases and 5 bases respectively, with 13 bases between them. The CDR3 spans 12 residues. Written as DNA, the CDR3 is TGTGCCAGTGGAGGCATAGTGGAGACCCAGTACTTC. This sequence encodes CASGGIVETQYF.

This clonotype qualifies as medium-sized (0.01 to 0.1%). The CDR3 DNA reads TGTGCCAGCAGCTCAGAACCCTACGGACTTGAGCAGTACTTC. It yields the protein CASSSEPYGLEQYF. The V call is TRBV11-2, the J call TRBJ2-7, with D possibly matching TRBD2 (5 bases). Trimming took off 4 bases at V and 7 bases at J, with 17 bases between the two ends. The germline V gene has CDR1 SGHAT and CDR2 FQNNGV. The CDR3 length is 14 residues.